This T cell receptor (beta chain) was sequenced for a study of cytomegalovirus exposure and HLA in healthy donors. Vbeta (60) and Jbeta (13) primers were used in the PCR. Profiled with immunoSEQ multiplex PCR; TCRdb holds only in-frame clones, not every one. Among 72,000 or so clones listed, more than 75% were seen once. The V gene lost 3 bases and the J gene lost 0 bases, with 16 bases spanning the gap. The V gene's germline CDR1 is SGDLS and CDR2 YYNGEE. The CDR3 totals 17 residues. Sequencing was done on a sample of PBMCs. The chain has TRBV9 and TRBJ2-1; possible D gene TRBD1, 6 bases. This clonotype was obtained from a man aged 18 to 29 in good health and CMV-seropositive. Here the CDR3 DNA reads TGTGCCAGCAGCGCCGGCGGAAACAGGGACTCCTACAATGAGCAGTTCTTC. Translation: CASSAGGNRDSYNEQFF.